These 4 T cell receptor beta chains came from one sample sequenced in a study of blood T cell repertoires in COVID-19. TCRdb keeps only in-frame clones here, not all; method: immunoSEQ multiplex PCR. The repertoire holds 400,000 or so clones, with 89% as singletons. Sample: peripheral blood. These receptors were obtained from a woman aged 40 to 50 with COVID-19, enrolled during active disease.

The chain employs TRBV6-2 or TRBV6-3 and TRBJ1-1; 11 nucleotides align to TRBD1. Germline V gene lookup returns CDR1 MNHEY and CDR2 SVGEGT. The CDR3 spans 16 residues. V lost 1 base and J lost 4; bases outside the gene matches: 5. CDR3 DNA sequence: TGTGCCAGCAGTTACTGGGGGACAGGGGGAGTCACTGAAGCTTTCTTT. As protein: CASSYWGTGGVTEAFF.

This chain connects TRBV4-3 to TRBJ2-3, with D possibly being TRBD2 (6 bases). The V gene lost 1 base and the J gene lost 3 bases, with 11 bases spanning the gap. In germline, CDR1 is LGHNA, CDR2 YSLEER. This CDR3 has 15 amino acids. The CDR3: CASSQGAEGTDTQYF. CDR3 DNA: TGCGCCAGCAGCCAAGGGGCGGAGGGGACAGATACGCAGTATTTT.

V gene TRBV7-9 combines with J gene TRBJ1-3, with D possibly being TRBD1 (5 bases). The CDR3 contains 16 residues. The germline V gene has CDR1 SEHNR and CDR2 FQNEAQ (reference sequence). The V end lost 2 bases, the J end lost 8 bases, and 19 bases lay between the germline ends. This chain's CDR3 is CASSLQRQIDEDTIYF. DNA of the CDR3: TGTGCCAGCAGCTTACAAAGACAGATTGATGAAGACACCATATATTTT.

The rearrangement links TRBV6-5 to TRBJ1-1; D remains ambiguous. Trimming removed 2 bases from V and 4 bases from J, with 8 bases in between. This CDR3 has 13 amino acids. CDR1 is MNHEY, CDR2 SVGAGI, per germline. In DNA, the CDR3 is TGTGCCAGCAGTTACGGCCAGGCCACTGAAGCTTTCTTT. It is translated as CASSYGQATEAFF.